This TCR beta chain was documented in a study of blood T cells in healthy people across ages. The study's findings and limits: Long-lived donors exceeded aged donors in naive CD4+ cells and diversity. CMV infection status of these donors was not known.

A note on this clonotype: Its target is not known.

Trimming shortened V by 5 bases and J by 0 bases, and 11 bases separated the two germline ends. CDR3 length equals 15 residues. CDR1 SQVTM and CDR2 ANQGSEA come from the germline V gene. Sample-barcoded 5' priming and a J-beta primer mix drove a second PCR of roughly 6 to 12 cycles. Tags on each cDNA molecule came from a template-switch adaptor with 12 random nucleotides. There were at least 3 million CDR3-containing paired-end reads obtained from each sample. TCRdb processed the 5' RACE reads anew with MiXCR; each CDR3 protein has one entry. The sample includes about 940,000 distinct CDR3 sequences, around 46% of them seen just once.

The V call is TRBV29-1, the J call TRBJ2-6, with D uncertain. The TCR comes from a young man in good health. Sequencing input: blood. The CDR3 DNA reads TGCAGCGTTCTCCAGTATTACTCTGGGGCCAACGTCCTGACTTTC. Translating it yields CSVLQYYSGANVLTF.